This passage covers 9 T cell receptor beta chains from one sample sequenced in a study of blood T cell repertoires in COVID-19. The data were produced by immunoSEQ multiplex PCR, yet TCRdb's version contains in-frame clones alone and is incomplete. The table includes some 490,000 clones, 80% to 90% detected once. The sequencing sample was made of peripheral blood. The source is a human donor in a cohort sampled during active COVID-19.

V and J are TRBV6-5 and TRBJ2-3, with 11 bases that match TRBD2. With V trimmed by 2 bases and J by 6 bases, 4 bases remained unmatched. Germline V CDR1 and CDR2: MNHEY, SVGAGI. CDR3 length: 15 amino acids. The CDR3 loop is CASSYRASGRDTQYF. CDR3 bases: TGTGCCAGCAGTTACCGGGCTAGCGGGAGGGATACGCAGTATTTT.

This clone was seen more than once but under ten times. This chain uses TRBV3-1 (or the pseudogene TRBV3-2) with TRBJ1-3; 9 bases are a match to TRBD1. Germline V CDR1 and CDR2: LGHDT, YNNKEL (reference sequence). The CDR3 is 17 residues long. V was clipped by 5 bases and J by 2 bases; unmatched bases: 10. In DNA form, the CDR3 reads TGTGCCAGCAGCGACCGGGACAGGGCTTTGGCTGGAAACACCATATATTTT. It is translated as CASSDRDRALAGNTIYF.

V and J are TRBV2 and TRBJ2-3; TRBD2 matches at 7 bases. Germline V gives CDR1 SNHLY, CDR2 FYNNEI. V shed 2 bases, J shed 4 bases, and the junction held 3 bases outside the gene matches. This CDR3 comprises 14 residues. DNA for the CDR3: TGTGCCAGCAGTGAATGGGGGGGACCAGATACGCAGTATTTT. Protein product: CASSEWGGPDTQYF.

A single count supports this clone. This chain uses TRBV3-1 (or the pseudogene TRBV3-2) with TRBJ1-4; D is undetermined. V dropped 1 base and J dropped 5 bases, with 5 bases sitting between them. This CDR3 has 13 residues. From germline, CDR1 is LGHDT and CDR2 YNNKEL (reference sequence). CDR3: CASSQAGNEKLFF. CDR3 coding DNA: TGTGCCAGCAGCCAAGCCGGGAATGAAAAACTGTTTTTT.

The chain combines TRBV2 with TRBJ1-1; TRBD1 aligns across 9 bases. Per the germline V gene, CDR1 is SNHLY and CDR2 is FYNNEI. The V gene end was trimmed by 4 bases and the J gene end by 8 bases; junction bases not matched to a gene: 8. This CDR3 is 14 amino acids long. The CDR3 DNA is TGTGCCAGCAGTGGCCAGCCCGGGACAGGGGAAGCTTTCTTT. As protein: CASSGQPGTGEAFF.

This clone was picked up one time. V is TRBV5-1 and J is TRBJ1-2; 7 nucleotides line up with TRBD1. The germline V gene has CDR1 SGHRS and CDR2 YFSETQ. The CDR3 has 15 residues. The V gene end was trimmed by 4 bases and the J gene end by 6 bases; junction bases not matched to a gene: 12. Here the CDR3 reads CASSPREGGANGYTF. CDR3 nucleotides: TGCGCCAGCAGCCCCCGGGAAGGGGGCGCAAATGGCTACACCTTC.

The chain couples TRBV5-3 to TRBJ1-1; TRBD1 matches at 7 bases. TRBV5-3 is recorded as an ORF, its role being uncertain. This CDR3 is built from 16 residues. Unmatched junction bases numbered 6, after V lost 1 base and J lost 0 bases. CDR3 residues: CARSLPDRVVNTEAFF. The CDR3 region has the DNA TGTGCCAGAAGCTTGCCCGACAGGGTGGTGAACACTGAAGCTTTCTTT.

The chain carries TRBV2 and TRBJ1-5; 7 nucleotides match TRBD1. Germline trimming cut 0 bases from V and 2 bases from J; bases unmatched to any gene: 7. This CDR3 contains 17 residues. Germline lookup yields CDR1 SNHLY and CDR2 FYNNEI. The CDR3 protein is CASSEAGTERGNQPQHF. The DNA of the CDR3 is TGTGCCAGCAGTGAAGCCGGGACAGAGAGGGGCAATCAGCCCCAGCATTTT.

The chain uses TRBV4-2 and TRBJ2-1, with 10 bases identical to TRBD1. The germline V gene has CDR1 LGHNA and CDR2 YNFKEQ. V shed 1 base and J 5 bases; nucleotides not matched to a gene: 5. The CDR3 covers 16 residues. The CDR3 DNA reads TGTGCCAGCAGCCAAGGTCGGACAGGGGGTGACAATGAGCAGTTCTTC. It yields the protein CASSQGRTGGDNEQFF.